This record concerns one TCR beta chain sequence. The antigen is not known. The record originates from a study of OX40 agonist ivuxolimab in advanced cancers. Study at large: Of mixed ages from about 23 to 85 and averaging about 60 years, the group was almost 85% male. Partial responses, seen in three patients, involved one hepatocellular carcinoma and two cutaneous melanomas.

Study observations and caveats: Several nonresponders also turned out to have low normalized T-cell clonal expansion.

The germline CDR1 and CDR2 sequences are SQVTM and ANQGSEA. The V gene lost 4 bases and the J gene lost 1 base, with 4 bases spanning the gap. This CDR3 contains 12 residues. Assay used: immunoSEQ multiplex PCR; TCRdb lists only in-frame clones, some missing. The top ten hold around 0.96% of the sample, which has tens of thousands of clones, around 90% seen once. This rearrangement joins TRBV29-1 to TRBJ2-2; unclear D gene. This receptor was identified in an adult with an advanced solid tumor such as melanoma, head and neck, liver or kidney cancer. Source: CD4+ or CD8+ T cells sorted from blood, taken in a trial of the OX40 agonist ivuxolimab. The CDR3 nucleotides are TGCAGCGTTGTACGGAACACCGGGGAGCTGTTTTTT. Encoded protein: CSVVRNTGELFF.